What follows are 32 T cell receptor beta chains derived from one specimen sequenced in a study of blood T cell repertoires in COVID-19. Data came from immunoSEQ multiplex PCR; TCRdb stores just in-frame clones and leaves some out. The table has some 170,000 clones, 75% to 90% seen once; the top ten hold about 7%. The sample taken for sequencing was peripheral blood. These receptors came from a woman aged 40 to 55 with COVID-19, enrolled during active disease.

This clone showed up just a few times. V gene TRBV7-9 combines with J gene TRBJ2-3; unclear D gene. CDR1 is SEHNR and CDR2 is FQNEAQ in the germline V gene (reference sequence). Trimming stripped 6 bases from V and 3 bases from J, with 7 bases between. The CDR3 has 12 amino acids. CDR3 DNA sequence: TGTGCCAGCAGGCCTAGTACAGATACGCAGTATTTT. This encodes CASRPSTDTQYF.

The chain links TRBV25-1 to TRBJ1-3; perhaps TRBD1 as D (5 bases). The CDR3 has 15 amino acids. V was shortened by 2 bases and J by 4 bases, with 12 bases between the two germline ends. Germline values: CDR1 MGHDK, CDR2 SYGVNS. The CDR3 spells CASSEGGAAGNTIYF. The CDR3 nucleotides are TGTGCCAGCAGTGAAGGAGGGGCGGCGGGAAACACCATATATTTT.

V gene TRBV6-5 combines with J gene TRBJ2-7, with a weak D call TRBD2 (5 bases). This CDR3 has 13 residues. The V end lost 0 bases, the J end lost 13 bases, and 16 bases lay between the germline ends. From germline, CDR1 is MNHEY and CDR2 SVGAGI. The CDR3 reads CASSYSVRAEVYF. In nucleotides, the CDR3 is TGTGCCAGCAGTTACTCGGTAAGGGCGGAGGTCTACTTC.

This clone was observed a few times. The genes are TRBV13 and TRBJ2-5, with TRBD2 as a possible D gene (6 bases). Germline loops: CDR1 PRHDT, CDR2 FYEKMQ (reference sequence). Trimming shortened V by 5 bases and J by 1 base, and 11 bases separated the two germline ends. The CDR3 runs 14 residues. CDR3 region: CASSRNSGQETQYF. The CDR3 DNA follows: TGTGCCAGCAGCCGTAATAGCGGCCAAGAGACCCAGTACTTC.

This chain uses TRBV28 with TRBJ1-6; 7 bases fit TRBD1. The CDR3 contains 17 residues. V shed 2 bases and J 8 bases; nucleotides not matched to a gene: 12. Germline loops: CDR1 MDHEN, CDR2 SYDVKM. The CDR3 loop is CASSLTPAGTADSPLHF. DNA of the CDR3: TGTGCCAGCAGTTTAACCCCTGCTGGGACAGCTGATTCACCCCTCCACTTT.

This clone has a count of ten or more. V is TRBV19 and J is TRBJ1-5; D is possibly TRBD1 (5 bases). Trimming removed 3 bases from V and 7 bases from J, with 19 bases in between. Germline-derived CDR1 and CDR2 are LNHDA and SQIVND (reference sequence). The CDR3 is made up of 16 amino acids. The CDR3 region is CASSILGRGVRQPQHF. The DNA for the CDR3 is TGTGCCAGTAGTATTCTCGGCCGGGGGGTAAGGCAGCCCCAGCATTTT.

The rearrangement joins TRBV18 to TRBJ2-2; 12 bases agree with TRBD1. Germline V gene data show CDR1 as KGHSH and CDR2 as LQKENI. Trimming took 4 bases from V and 5 from J; bases not matched to a gene: 5. The CDR3 loop spans 16 amino acids. The CDR3 coding sequence is TGTGCCAGCTCACGTACGGGACAGGGGGCTACCGGGGAGCTGTTTTTT. This gives the protein CASSRTGQGATGELFF.

This chain connects TRBV6-5 to TRBJ1-2, with a tentative D call TRBD1 (6 bases). The CDR3 totals 15 residues. Germline values: CDR1 MNHEY, CDR2 SVGAGI. Deletions cut 6 bases from V and 4 bases from J, with 18 bases between. CDR3 in amino acids: CASRDAGASIYGYTF. DNA of the CDR3: TGTGCCAGCAGGGATGCAGGGGCGTCAATCTATGGCTACACCTTC.

The table lists this clone with a count of one. The V and J genes are TRBV7-8 and TRBJ1-5; possible D gene TRBD1, 6 bases. CDR3 length: 18 amino acids. Germline-derived CDR1 and CDR2 are SGHVS and FQNEAQ. The V and J ends lost 0 bases and 9 bases respectively, with 24 bases between them. As DNA, the CDR3 is TGTGCCAGCAGCTTAGCGCTAACGGCAGGGGTATCACAATGGCCCCAGCATTTT. Translation: CASSLALTAGVSQWPQHF.

The genes are TRBV6-5 and TRBJ2-7, with D possibly TRBD1 on 5 matching bases. This CDR3 region has 14 residues. CDR1 MNHEY and CDR2 SVGAGI come from the germline V gene. V dropped 6 bases and J dropped 0 bases, with 12 bases sitting between them. CDR3 region: CASRMTESSYEQYF. The CDR3, as DNA: TGTGCCAGCAGGATGACAGAGAGCTCCTACGAGCAGTACTTC.

The chain joins TRBV19 to TRBJ1-5; 10 positions agree with TRBD1. The CDR3 spans 17 residues. The germline V gene encodes CDR1 LNHDA and CDR2 SQIVND (reference sequence). Trimming cost V 3 bases and J 1 base; bases outside gene matches: 6. CDR3 sequence: CASSMGQGRLSNQPQHF. The CDR3 DNA follows: TGTGCCAGTAGTATGGGACAGGGGAGATTGAGCAATCAGCCCCAGCATTTT.

This clone was detected only a few times. The chain employs TRBV19 and TRBJ1-2, with D tentatively TRBD1 (5 bases). V lost 0 bases, J lost 8 bases, and 7 bases lay in between. The germline CDR1 and CDR2 sequences are LNHDA and SQIVND (reference sequence). The CDR3 is 12 amino acids. CDR3 DNA: TGTGCCAGTAGTATAGATCACAGGGGCTACACCTTC. This sequence encodes CASSIDHRGYTF.

The CDR3, as DNA: TGTGCCAGCAGCTTAGCAGGGGTCTCCCATCCCTACGAGCAGTACTTC. Protein sequence: CASSLAGVSHPYEQYF. V is TRBV7-6 and J is TRBJ2-7, with a weak D call TRBD1 (5 bases). The CDR3 has 16 residues. V lost 0 bases and J 2 bases, leaving 14 bases between the germline ends. Germline assignment: CDR1 SGHVS and CDR2 FNYEAQ.

The chain employs TRBV19 and TRBJ2-4; 10 bases are a match to TRBD1. The CDR3 is made up of 15 amino acids. From germline, CDR1 is LNHDA and CDR2 SQIVND (reference sequence). V lost 1 base and J lost 6; bases outside the gene matches: 3. As DNA, the CDR3 is TGTGCCAGTAGTATAGCTGGACAGGGGGTAAACATTCAGTACTTC. Translation gives CASSIAGQGVNIQYF.

The chain has TRBV12-5 and TRBJ1-1; 8 nucleotides line up with TRBD1. Germline V gene sequence: CDR1 LGHNT, CDR2 FRNRAP. This CDR3 comprises 16 residues. J was trimmed by 5 bases and V by 0 bases; bases with no gene match: 8. The DNA for the CDR3 is TGTGCTAGTGGTTTGGTACTTGGACAGGGTGTAACTGAAGCTTTCTTT. As protein: CASGLVLGQGVTEAFF.

The count of this clone is one. The J gene is TRBJ1-1, the V gene TRBV5-1; possibly TRBD1 for D (5 bases). The length of the CDR3 is 11 residues. With 3 bases removed from V and 8 bases from J, the gap between germline ends came to 8 bases. Looked up from germline, CDR1 is SGHRS and CDR2 is YFSETQ. The CDR3, as DNA: TGCGCCAGCAGCTCAGGGATGGAAGCTTTCTTT. This sequence encodes CASSSGMEAFF.

The chain employs TRBV28 and TRBJ2-7; D is perhaps TRBD1 (6 bases). The CDR3 loop spans 15 amino acids. The germline V gene has CDR1 MDHEN and CDR2 SYDVKM. V dropped 6 bases and J dropped 6 bases, with 21 bases sitting between them. Written as DNA, the CDR3 is TGTGCCAGCAGCCTACAGGGATTGAATACGGTCGAGCAGTACTTC. Protein: CASSLQGLNTVEQYF.

This clone was detected a few times. The chain employs TRBV7-9 and TRBJ1-5, with 8 bases lining up with TRBD1. V was clipped by 5 bases and J by 3 bases; unmatched bases: 9. In germline, CDR1 is SEHNR, CDR2 FQNEAQ (reference sequence). The CDR3 spans 16 residues. The CDR3 DNA reads TGTGCCAGCAGCCAGGGGACAGGTACCCTCAATCAGCCCCAGCATTTT. This codes for CASSQGTGTLNQPQHF.

The chain links TRBV19 to TRBJ2-5, with 7 positions matching TRBD1. The length of the CDR3 is 12 residues. CDR1 is LNHDA and CDR2 is SQIVND in the germline V gene (reference sequence). With 5 bases clipped from V and 5 bases from J, the junction kept 2 bases outside the gene matches. The CDR3 loop is CASSPRGETQYF. CDR3 bases: TGTGCCAGTAGTCCCAGGGGGGAGACCCAGTACTTC.

The J gene is TRBJ1-1, the V gene TRBV10-3; TRBD1 might be the D (5 bases). V dropped 6 bases and J dropped 1 base, with 15 bases sitting between them. From germline, CDR1 is ENHRY and CDR2 SYGVKD. The CDR3 consists of 15 residues. For the CDR3, the DNA is TGTGCCATCAGACACAGGCTAGCGGAGAACACTGAAGCTTTCTTT. This encodes CAIRHRLAENTEAFF.

The chain combines TRBV4-1 with TRBJ1-1, with D unresolved. Germline loops: CDR1 MGHRA, CDR2 YSYEKL. The ends were cut back, 1 base at V and 6 bases at J, with 3 bases in the middle. The CDR3 runs to 11 residues. The CDR3 sequence is CASSQGAEAFF. The DNA of the CDR3 is TGCGCCAGCAGCCAAGGAGCTGAAGCTTTCTTT.

The chain has TRBV2 and TRBJ2-5, with D possibly TRBD1 on 5 matching bases. There are 16 residues in the CDR3. With 8 bases removed from V and 1 base from J, the gap between germline ends came to 20 bases. CDR1 and CDR2 from the germline V gene are SNHLY and FYNNEI. The CDR3 DNA reads TGTGCCAGCCTTGGAGTGCAGGGCCTCCTCCAAGAGACCCAGTACTTC. It specifies CASLGVQGLLQETQYF.

The V and J genes are TRBV11-2 and TRBJ1-1; 8 nucleotides agree with TRBD1. This CDR3 contains 16 residues. Looked up from germline, CDR1 is SGHAT and CDR2 is FQNNGV. V lost 1 base and J lost 2; bases outside the gene matches: 6. The CDR3 reads CASSLVTGGSNTEAFF. The CDR3 DNA sequence: TGTGCCAGCAGCTTAGTCACAGGGGGTAGCAACACTGAAGCTTTCTTT.

The gene calls are TRBV19 and TRBJ1-2; maybe TRBD1 (5 bases). Germline CDR1 is LNHDA and CDR2 is SQIVND (reference sequence). The CDR3 covers 14 residues. V shed 11 bases and J shed 2 bases, with 18 bases lying between them. The CDR3 nucleotides are TGTGCCGCCCGCGGGGCAGGGCGGAACTATGGCTACACCTTC. Translated, it gives CAARGAGRNYGYTF.

This chain joins TRBV28 and TRBJ1-6; D might be TRBD1 (6 bases). This CDR3 comprises 16 residues. The germline gives CDR1 MDHEN, CDR2 SYDVKM. The ends were cut back, 10 bases at V and 6 bases at J, with 22 bases in the middle. The CDR3 sequence is CATMRHRVKINSPLHF. In nucleotides, the CDR3 is TGTGCCACCATGAGACACAGGGTAAAGATTAATTCACCCCTCCACTTT.

This sequence joins TRBV11-2 and TRBJ1-2; the D gene is possibly TRBD1 (5 bases). CDR1 SGHAT and CDR2 FQNNGV come from the germline V gene. The V end was cut by 4 bases, the J end by 5 bases, with 20 bases between. The CDR3 is made up of 16 amino acids. The DNA of the CDR3 is TGTGCCAGCAGCTCCGGGTGGGCAGGGATGGGGTATGGCTACACCTTC. This encodes CASSSGWAGMGYGYTF. The full variable domain, rest sourced from reference TRBV11-2 and TRBJ1-2, is EAGVAQSPRYKIIEKRQSVAFWCNPISGHATLYWYQQILGQGPKLLIQFQNNGVVDDSQLPKDRFSAERLKGVDSTLKIQPAKLEDSAVYLCASSSGWAGMGYGYTFGSGTRLTVV.

This clone was recorded a few times. The CDR3 is CASIPSVGGSSYNEQFF. CDR3 DNA: TGCGCCAGCATCCCCAGCGTAGGAGGAAGCTCCTACAATGAGCAGTTCTTC. The chain carries TRBV10-2 and TRBJ2-1; TRBD2 is a possible D gene (5 bases). Trimming took 7 bases from V and 0 from J, leaving 19 bases between them. Looked up from germline, CDR1 is WSHSY and CDR2 is SAAADI. The CDR3 has 17 residues.

This clone was observed a few times. The chain has TRBV5-6 and TRBJ2-7; 8 bases align to TRBD2. This CDR3 spans 14 amino acids. Trimming took 4 bases from V and 2 from J; bases not matched to a gene: 5. Germline V lookup: CDR1 SGHDT, CDR2 YYEEEE. Written as DNA, the CDR3 is TGTGCCAGCAGCCCGGGACTAGTCACCTACGAGCAGTACTTC. It specifies CASSPGLVTYEQYF.

This chain links TRBV29-1 with TRBJ2-7; 9 nucleotides match TRBD1. V dropped 5 bases and J dropped 0; count of bases not matched to a gene: 8. There are 15 residues in the CDR3. Germline CDR1 reads SQVTM; CDR2 reads ANQGSEA. The chain's CDR3 is CSVTKRDRASYEQYF. CDR3 bases: TGCAGCGTTACAAAGCGGGACAGGGCCTCCTACGAGCAGTACTTC.

V gene TRBV27 combines with J gene TRBJ1-3; no reliable D call. Germline CDR1 is MNHEY and CDR2 is SMNVEV (reference sequence). Trimming took 2 bases from V and 4 from J, leaving 9 bases between them. The length of the CDR3 is 14 residues. CDR3 nucleotide sequence: TGTGCCAGCAGTTTAAGAGGGATCGGAAACACCATATATTTT. Protein sequence: CASSLRGIGNTIYF.

The V gene is TRBV27, the J gene TRBJ1-2, with a weak D call TRBD1 (5 bases). The CDR3 is 18 amino acids. Looked up from germline, CDR1 is MNHEY and CDR2 is SMNVEV (reference sequence). Deletions cut 5 bases from V and 5 bases from J, with 27 bases between. The CDR3, as DNA: TGTGCCAGCAGTCCCCTGGACGGCAGGGCGGAGCCGAAATATGGCTACACCTTC. Encoded protein: CASSPLDGRAEPKYGYTF.

This chain links TRBV7-2 with TRBJ1-4; D perhaps matches TRBD1 (6 bases). The CDR3 runs 15 residues. Germline CDR1 is SGHTA and CDR2 is FQGNSA. V lost 5 bases to trimming and J lost 7 bases, with 17 bases between them. CDR3 DNA: TGTGCCAGCAGCCGGCCAGGGGTTCTCGGTGAAAAACTGTTTTTT. This encodes CASSRPGVLGEKLFF. Looking up the rest from reference TRBV7-2 and TRBJ1-4 gives the full variable domain: GAGVSQSPSNKVTEKGKDVELRCDPISGHTALYWYRQSLGQGLEFLIYFQGNSAPDKSGLPSDRFSAERTGGSVSTLTIQRTQQEDSAVYLCASSRPGVLGEKLFFGSGTQLSVL.